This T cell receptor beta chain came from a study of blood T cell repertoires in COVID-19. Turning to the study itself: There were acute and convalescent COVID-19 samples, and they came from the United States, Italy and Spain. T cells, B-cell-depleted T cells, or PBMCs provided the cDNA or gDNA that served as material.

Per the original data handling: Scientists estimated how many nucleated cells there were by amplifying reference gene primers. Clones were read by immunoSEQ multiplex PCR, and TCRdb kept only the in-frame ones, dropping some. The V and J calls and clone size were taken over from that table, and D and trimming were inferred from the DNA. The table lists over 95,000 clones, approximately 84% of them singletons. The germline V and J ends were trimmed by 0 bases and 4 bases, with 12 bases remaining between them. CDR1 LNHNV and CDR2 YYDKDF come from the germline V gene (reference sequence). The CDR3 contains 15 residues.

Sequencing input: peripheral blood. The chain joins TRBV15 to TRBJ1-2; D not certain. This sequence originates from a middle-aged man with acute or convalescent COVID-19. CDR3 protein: CATSRDRGRSYGYTF. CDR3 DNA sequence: TGTGCCACCAGCAGAGATCGCGGCAGATCCTATGGCTACACCTTC. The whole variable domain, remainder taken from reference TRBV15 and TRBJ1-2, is DAMVIQNPRYQVTQFGKPVTLSCSQTLNHNVMYWYQQKSSQAPKLLFHYYDKDFNNEADTPDNFQSRRPNTSFCFLDIRSPGLGDTAMYLCATSRDRGRSYGYTFGSGTRLTVV.